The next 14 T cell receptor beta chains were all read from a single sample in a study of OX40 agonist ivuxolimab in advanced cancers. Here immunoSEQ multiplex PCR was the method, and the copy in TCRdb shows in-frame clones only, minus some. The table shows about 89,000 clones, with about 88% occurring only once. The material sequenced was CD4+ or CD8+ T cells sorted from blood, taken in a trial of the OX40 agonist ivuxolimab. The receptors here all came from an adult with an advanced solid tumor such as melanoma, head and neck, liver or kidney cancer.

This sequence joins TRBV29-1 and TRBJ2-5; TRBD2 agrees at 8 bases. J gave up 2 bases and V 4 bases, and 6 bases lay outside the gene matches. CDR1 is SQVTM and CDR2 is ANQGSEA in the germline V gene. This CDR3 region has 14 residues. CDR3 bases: TGCAGCGTTGCGGGAGGGCGAGGGCAAGAGACCCAGTACTTC. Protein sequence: CSVAGGRGQETQYF.

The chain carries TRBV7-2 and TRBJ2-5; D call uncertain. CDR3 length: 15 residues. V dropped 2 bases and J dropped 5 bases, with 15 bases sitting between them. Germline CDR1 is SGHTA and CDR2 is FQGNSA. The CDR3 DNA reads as TGTGCCAGCAGCTTACAACACGATCGGGCCGAGACCCAGTACTTC. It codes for CASSLQHDRAETQYF. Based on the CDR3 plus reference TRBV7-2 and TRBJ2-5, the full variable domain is GAGVSQSPSNKVTEKGKDVELRCDPISGHTALYWYRQSLGQGLEFLIYFQGNSAPDKSGLPSDRFSAERTGGSVSTLTIQRTQQEDSAVYLCASSLQHDRAETQYFGPGTRLLVL.

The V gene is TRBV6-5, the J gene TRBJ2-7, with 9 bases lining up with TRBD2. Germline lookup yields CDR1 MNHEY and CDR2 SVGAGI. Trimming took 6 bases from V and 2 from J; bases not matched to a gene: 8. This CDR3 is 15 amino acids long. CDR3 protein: CASSLSGGTTYEQYF. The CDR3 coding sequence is TGTGCCAGCAGCCTTAGCGGGGGAACGACCTACGAGCAGTACTTC.

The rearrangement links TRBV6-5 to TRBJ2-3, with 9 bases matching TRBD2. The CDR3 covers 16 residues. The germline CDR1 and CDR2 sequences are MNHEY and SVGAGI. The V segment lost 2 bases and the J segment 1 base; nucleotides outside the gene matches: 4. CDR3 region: CASSYLSSGGTDTQYF. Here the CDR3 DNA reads TGTGCCAGCAGTTACCTGTCTAGCGGGGGCACAGATACGCAGTATTTT.

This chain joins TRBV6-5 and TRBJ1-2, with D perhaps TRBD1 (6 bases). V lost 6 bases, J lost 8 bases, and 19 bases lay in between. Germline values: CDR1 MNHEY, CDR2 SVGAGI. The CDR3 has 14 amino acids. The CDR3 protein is CASSPSGGPGGYTF. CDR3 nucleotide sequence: TGTGCCAGCAGCCCCTCGGGGGGGCCCGGGGGCTACACCTTC.

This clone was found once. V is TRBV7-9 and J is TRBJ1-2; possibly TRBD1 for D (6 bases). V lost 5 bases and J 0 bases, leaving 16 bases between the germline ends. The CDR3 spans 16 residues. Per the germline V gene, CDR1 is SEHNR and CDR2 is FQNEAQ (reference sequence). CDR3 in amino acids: CASSRDMYSTNYGYTF. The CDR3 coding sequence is TGTGCCAGCAGCCGGGACATGTATTCAACTAACTATGGCTACACCTTC.

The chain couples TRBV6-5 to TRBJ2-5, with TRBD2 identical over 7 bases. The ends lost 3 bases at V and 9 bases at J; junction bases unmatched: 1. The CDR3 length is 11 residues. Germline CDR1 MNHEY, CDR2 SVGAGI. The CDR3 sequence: CASSYAGAQYF. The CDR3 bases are TGTGCCAGCAGTTATGCGGGGGCCCAGTACTTC.

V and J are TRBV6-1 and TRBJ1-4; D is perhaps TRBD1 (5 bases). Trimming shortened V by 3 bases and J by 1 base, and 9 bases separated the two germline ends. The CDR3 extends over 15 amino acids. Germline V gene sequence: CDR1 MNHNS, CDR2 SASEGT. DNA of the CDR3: TGTGCCAGCAGTGACTGGCAGGGAACTAATGAAAAACTGTTTTTT. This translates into CASSDWQGTNEKLFF.

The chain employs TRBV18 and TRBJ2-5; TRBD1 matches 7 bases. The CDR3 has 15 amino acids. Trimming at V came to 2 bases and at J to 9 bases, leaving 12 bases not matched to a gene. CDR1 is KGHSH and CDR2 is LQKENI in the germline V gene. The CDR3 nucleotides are TGTGCCAGCTCACCATTTCCCGCCGAACAGGGGTCCCAGTACTTC. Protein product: CASSPFPAEQGSQYF.

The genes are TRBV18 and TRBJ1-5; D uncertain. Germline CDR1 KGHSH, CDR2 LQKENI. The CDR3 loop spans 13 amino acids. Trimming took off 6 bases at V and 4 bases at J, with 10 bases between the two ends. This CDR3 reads CASSELSNQPQHF. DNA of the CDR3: TGTGCCAGCTCGGAGCTATCGAATCAGCCCCAGCATTTT.

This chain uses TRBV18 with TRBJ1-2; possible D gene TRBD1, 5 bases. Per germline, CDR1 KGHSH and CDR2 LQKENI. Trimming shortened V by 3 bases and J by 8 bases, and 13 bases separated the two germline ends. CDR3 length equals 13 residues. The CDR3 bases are TGTGCCAGCTCACCCCAGGACAACGGGGGCTACACCTTC. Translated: CASSPQDNGGYTF.

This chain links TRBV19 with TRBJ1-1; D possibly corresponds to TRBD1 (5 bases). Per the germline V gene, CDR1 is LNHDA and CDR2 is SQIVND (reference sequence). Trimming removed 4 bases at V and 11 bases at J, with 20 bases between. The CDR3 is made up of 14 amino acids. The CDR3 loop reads CASSRDPGAGWAFF. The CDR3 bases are TGTGCCAGTAGTAGGGACCCAGGCGCCGGGTGGGCTTTCTTT.

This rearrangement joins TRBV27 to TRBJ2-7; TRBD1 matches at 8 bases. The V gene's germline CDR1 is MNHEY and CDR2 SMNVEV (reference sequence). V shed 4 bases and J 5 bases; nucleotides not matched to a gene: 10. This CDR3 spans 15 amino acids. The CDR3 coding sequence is TGTGCCAGCAGTTCCCCTAGCCCAGGGGGCCACGAGCAGTACTTC. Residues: CASSSPSPGGHEQYF.

The CDR3 sequence is CASSPGDPSGELFF. The CDR3 region has the DNA TGCGCCAGCAGCCCAGGCGACCCGTCCGGGGAGCTGTTTTTT. The rearrangement uses TRBV5-1 and TRBJ2-2; D remains unclear. The ends were cut back, 4 bases at V and 6 bases at J, with 13 bases in the middle. Germline CDR1 SGHRS, CDR2 YFSETQ. The CDR3 has 14 residues. Using reference TRBV5-1 and TRBJ2-2 for the parts outside the CDR3, the full variable domain is KAGVTQTPRYLIKTRGQQVTLSCSPISGHRSVSWYQQTPGQGLQFLFEYFSETQRNKGNFPGRFSGRQFSNSRSEMNVSTLELGDSALYLCASSPGDPSGELFFGEGSRLTVL.